The 28 T cell receptor beta chains given below trace back to one sample, sequenced in a study of blood T cell repertoires in COVID-19. Only in-frame clones appear in the TCRdb table, and some are missing; sequencing was by immunoSEQ multiplex PCR. The sample shows fewer than 150,000 clones, around 90% of them seen only once. The material sequenced was peripheral blood. These receptors all come from a woman older than 75 with acute or convalescent COVID-19.

The chain combines TRBV7-3 with TRBJ1-1; D may be TRBD1 (5 bases). Germline CDR1 SGHTA, CDR2 FQGTGA. The CDR3 consists of 16 residues. V was pared by 5 bases and J by 2 bases, with 18 bases between. Here the CDR3 reads CASSPRGGGVNTEAFF. In nucleotides, the CDR3 is TGTGCCAGCAGCCCCCGGGGGGGAGGGGTAAACACTGAAGCTTTCTTT.

V usage is TRBV5-1 and J usage is TRBJ2-7, with D possibly TRBD1 on 5 matching bases. This CDR3 has 15 residues. Looked up from germline, CDR1 is SGHRS and CDR2 is YFSETQ. Trimming took off 3 bases at V and 0 bases at J, with 13 bases between the two ends. The CDR3 DNA follows: TGCGCCAGCAGCTCTGAACCGACAGTCTCCTACGAGCAGTACTTC. This codes for CASSSEPTVSYEQYF.

This clone was recorded only once. The genes are TRBV25-1 and TRBJ1-4; 7 nucleotides match TRBD1. V shed 5 bases and J 7 bases; nucleotides not matched to a gene: 7. The CDR3 consists of 14 residues. The germline V gene has CDR1 MGHDK and CDR2 SYGVNS. In nucleotides, the CDR3 is TGTGCCAGCAGTCCATCAGGGGGAGGTGAAAAACTGTTTTTT. Protein sequence: CASSPSGGGEKLFF.

This rearrangement joins TRBV5-4 to TRBJ2-1, with a possible D match to TRBD2 (7 bases). The CDR3 has 14 residues. V lost 4 bases and J 0 bases, leaving 8 bases between the germline ends. The germline V gene encodes CDR1 SGHNT and CDR2 YYREEE (reference sequence). The CDR3 bases are TGTGCCAGCAGCGCGGGGGCCTCCTACAATGAGCAGTTCTTC. Amino acid sequence: CASSAGASYNEQFF.

The J gene is TRBJ1-2, the V gene TRBV2; 7 bases line up with TRBD1. V lost 4 bases, J lost 3 bases, and 5 bases stayed unmatched. Germline CDR1 reads SNHLY; CDR2 reads FYNNEI. This CDR3 region has 14 residues. CDR3 sequence reads: CASSVVRGDYGYTF. The CDR3 bases are TGTGCCAGCAGTGTGGTCAGGGGGGACTATGGCTACACCTTC. Complete variable domain (other parts from reference TRBV2 and TRBJ1-2): EPEVTQTPSHQVTQMGQEVILRCVPISNHLYFYWYRQILGQKVEFLVSFYNNEISEKSEIFDDQFSVERPDGSNFTLKIRSTKLEDSAMYFCASSVVRGDYGYTFGSGTRLTVV.

The chain employs TRBV11-2 and TRBJ1-1; perhaps TRBD1 as D (5 bases). The CDR3 sequence is 15 residues long. CDR1 SGHAT and CDR2 FQNNGV come from the germline V gene. V was cut by 4 bases and J by 1 base, with 13 bases left in between. The CDR3 coding sequence is TGTGCCAGCAGCTCCTCCGGACAAGCGAACACTGAAGCTTTCTTT. This encodes CASSSSGQANTEAFF.

The chain carries TRBV7-9 and TRBJ1-6; possible D gene TRBD1, 6 bases. Per germline, CDR1 SEHNR and CDR2 FQNEAQ (reference sequence). This CDR3 spans 17 amino acids. The V gene lost 5 bases and the J gene lost 8 bases, with 22 bases spanning the gap. This chain's CDR3 is CASSRGISGGGYSPLHF. CDR3 DNA: TGTGCCAGCAGCAGGGGAATCTCGGGGGGCGGTTATTCACCCCTCCACTTT.

The chain employs TRBV6-5 and TRBJ1-1, with D maybe TRBD1 (5 bases). The CDR3 extends over 13 amino acids. Germline assignment: CDR1 MNHEY and CDR2 SVGAGI. V was pared by 8 bases and J by 0 bases, with 10 bases between. The CDR3 region has the DNA TGTGCCAGCCTCCCGACAGTGAACACTGAAGCTTTCTTT. Translated: CASLPTVNTEAFF.

This chain joins TRBV5-1 and TRBJ1-1; 8 positions match TRBD1. J lost 3 bases, V lost 0 bases, and 4 bases had no gene match. This CDR3 has 15 residues. In germline, CDR1 is SGHRS, CDR2 YFSETQ. In nucleotides, the CDR3 is TGCGCCAGCAGCTTGGCAGGGGGCTGGGACACTGAAGCTTTCTTT. Translated, it gives CASSLAGGWDTEAFF. The full variable domain, in which reference TRBV5-1 and TRBJ1-1 provide the parts outside the CDR3, is KAGVTQTPRYLIKTRGQQVTLSCSPISGHRSVSWYQQTPGQGLQFLFEYFSETQRNKGNFPGRFSGRQFSNSRSEMNVSTLELGDSALYLCASSLAGGWDTEAFFGQGTRLTVV.

The V and J genes are TRBV4-3 and TRBJ2-3, with a weak D call TRBD2 (6 bases). Trimming shortened V by 0 bases and J by 5 bases, and 15 bases separated the two germline ends. The CDR3 runs to 16 residues. The germline gives CDR1 LGHNA, CDR2 YSLEER. The CDR3 DNA is TGCGCCAGCAGCCAAGATTGGGCGGCCGGGGGAGATACGCAGTATTTT. Protein sequence: CASSQDWAAGGDTQYF.

This chain uses TRBV3-1 (or the pseudogene TRBV3-2) with TRBJ1-6; possible D gene TRBD1, 5 bases. Germline CDR1 is LGHDT and CDR2 is YNNKEL (reference sequence). This CDR3 is built from 13 residues. Trimming took off 8 bases at V and 10 bases at J, with 15 bases between the two ends. The CDR3 is CASRLGVGSPLHF. The CDR3 DNA sequence: TGTGCCAGCCGCCTAGGGGTGGGATCACCCCTCCACTTT.

The DNA for the CDR3 is TGTGCCAGCCTTAGTACGAGGACTGAAGCTTTCTTT. This translates into CASLSTRTEAFF. The chain couples TRBV2 to TRBJ1-1; D uncertain. Trimming cost V 8 bases and J 5 bases, with 12 bases left between them. The CDR3 is 12 residues long. Germline CDR1 SNHLY, CDR2 FYNNEI.

This chain joins TRBV5-1 and TRBJ2-5, with D tentatively TRBD2 (6 bases). Looked up from germline, CDR1 is SGHRS and CDR2 is YFSETQ. The CDR3 covers 16 residues. Trimming took 4 bases from V and 4 from J, leaving 20 bases between them. CDR3 sequence (DNA): TGCGCCAGCAGCCTGTGGGGTGGGGCCGGGGGAGAGACCCAGTACTTC. It specifies CASSLWGGAGGETQYF.

The chain joins TRBV7-2 to TRBJ2-5, with a weak D call TRBD1 (6 bases). Trimming took 2 bases from V and 2 from J, leaving 12 bases between them. Germline V lookup: CDR1 SGHTA, CDR2 FQGNSA. The CDR3 consists of 15 residues. The CDR3: CASSLSMGAQETQYF. For the CDR3, the DNA is TGTGCCAGCAGCTTAAGCATGGGGGCACAAGAGACCCAGTACTTC.

V is TRBV29-1 and J is TRBJ1-3, with TRBD1 identical over 10 bases. The V and J ends lost 6 bases and 4 bases, in that order; junction bases with no gene match: 3. Per the germline V gene, CDR1 is SQVTM and CDR2 is ANQGSEA. The CDR3 sequence is 13 residues long. The CDR3 DNA is TGCAGCGTCGGGACAGGGGTAGGAAACACCATATATTTT. This gives the protein CSVGTGVGNTIYF. The variable domain in full, completed from reference TRBV29-1 and TRBJ1-3, reads SAVISQKPSRDICQRGTSLTIQCQVDSQVTMMFWYRQQPGQSLTLIATANQGSEATYESGFVIDKFPISRPNLTFSTLTVSNMSPEDSSIYLCSVGTGVGNTIYFGEGSWLTVV.

J is TRBJ1-2 and V is TRBV7-9; a weak D match, TRBD1 (5 bases). This CDR3 contains 13 residues. Trimming removed 3 bases from V and 4 bases from J, with 9 bases in between. In germline, CDR1 is SEHNR, CDR2 FQNEAQ (reference sequence). The CDR3: CASSFGTLYGYTF. CDR3 nucleotides: TGTGCCAGCAGCTTTGGGACTCTCTATGGCTACACCTTC.

V is TRBV30 and J is TRBJ1-6; 9 bases line up with TRBD1. Looked up from germline, CDR1 is GTSNPN and CDR2 is SVGIG (reference sequence). The V and J ends lost 6 bases and 7 bases, in that order; junction bases with no gene match: 7. This CDR3 spans 14 amino acids. As DNA, the CDR3 is TGTGCCTGCTCGACAGGGGGTAGGAATTCACCCCTCCACTTT. Protein sequence: CACSTGGRNSPLHF.

Only a few counts were recorded for this clone. The chain recombines TRBV28 with TRBJ1-1; TRBD1 aligns across 10 bases. V lost 6 bases, J lost 11 bases, and 12 bases stayed unmatched. CDR1 is MDHEN and CDR2 is SYDVKM in the germline V gene. CDR3 length equals 14 residues. DNA for the CDR3: TGTGCCAGCAGACCGGGACAGGGGTGGGCCACCGCTTTCTTT. Its translation is CASRPGQGWATAFF.

This clone was seen once. The chain is built from TRBV5-4 and TRBJ2-7; 11 bases are shared with TRBD2. The CDR3 is made up of 17 amino acids. V was clipped by 1 base and J by 3 bases; unmatched bases: 9. CDR1 is SGHNT and CDR2 is YYREEE in the germline V gene (reference sequence). CDR3 nucleotide sequence: TGTGCCAGCAGCTTGTCCGGTTCTAGCGGGGGGATCTACGAGCAGTACTTC. This codes for CASSLSGSSGGIYEQYF.

The rearrangement uses TRBV9 and TRBJ2-1; the D is unclear. Per germline, CDR1 SGDLS and CDR2 YYNGEE. The CDR3 is 14 residues long. Trimming removed 0 bases from V and 8 bases from J, with 12 bases in between. CDR3 in DNA: TGTGCCAGCAGCGTAGGAGGTTTTTGGGATGAGCAGTTCTTC. It yields the protein CASSVGGFWDEQFF.

CDR3 in DNA: TGTGCCAGCAGCTCACACAGGGGGGATAATGAAAAACTGTTTTTT. The encoded protein is CASSSHRGDNEKLFF. This chain joins TRBV9 and TRBJ1-4; 8 nucleotides agree with TRBD1. The CDR3 extends over 15 amino acids. CDR1 and CDR2 from the germline V gene are SGDLS and YYNGEE. V was clipped by 4 bases and J by 4 bases; unmatched bases: 6.

The chain carries TRBV6-5 and TRBJ2-1, with D maybe TRBD2 (6 bases). CDR1 and CDR2 (germline): MNHEY, SVGAGI. The CDR3 is 15 residues long. V was trimmed by 0 bases and J by 6 bases, leaving 12 bases between them. The CDR3 sequence: CASSYSEGRSNEQFF. CDR3 bases: TGTGCCAGCAGTTACTCGGAGGGACGGAGCAATGAGCAGTTCTTC.

J is TRBJ1-6 and V is TRBV12-5; weak D call: TRBD1 (6 bases). The CDR3 consists of 17 residues. CDR1 and CDR2 (germline): LGHNT, FRNRAP. Trimming stripped 0 bases from V and 5 bases from J, with 14 bases between. CDR3 coding DNA: TGTGCTAGTGGTTTGGTACTGGGGGCAGGGGATAATTCACCCCTCCACTTT. This sequence encodes CASGLVLGAGDNSPLHF.

The CDR3, as DNA: TGTGCCAGCAGCCCCCGAGGTCCCGGGAGCTACGAGCAGTACTTC. Translated: CASSPRGPGSYEQYF. V usage is TRBV9 and J usage is TRBJ2-7; D might be TRBD2 (6 bases). V lost 4 bases, J lost 3 bases, and 17 bases lay in between. The length of the CDR3 is 15 residues. Per germline, CDR1 SGDLS and CDR2 YYNGEE.

DNA for the CDR3: TGTGCCAGTAGTACCACCGGGACAGTCAATGAAAAACTGTTTTTT. The encoded protein is CASSTTGTVNEKLFF. The V and J genes are TRBV19 and TRBJ1-4; TRBD1 agrees at 7 bases. Unmatched junction bases numbered 7, after V lost 4 bases and J lost 5 bases. Germline-derived CDR1 and CDR2 are LNHDA and SQIVND (reference sequence). This CDR3 region has 15 residues.

This sequence joins TRBV20-1 and TRBJ1-1, with 7 bases matching TRBD1. Germline loops: CDR1 DFQATT, CDR2 SNEGSKA (reference sequence). V gave up 2 bases and J gave up 10 bases; unmatched junction bases: 4. CDR3 length: 11 amino acids. Here the CDR3 DNA reads TGCAGTGCTAGATTGAAGGGGGCAGCTTTCTTT. It codes for CSARLKGAAFF.

DNA for the CDR3: TGTGCCAGCACCCAGTACGAGCAGTACTTC. Protein product: CASTQYEQYF. The chain combines TRBV5-8 with TRBJ2-7; D unresolved. Germline assignment: CDR1 SGHTS and CDR2 YDEGEE. V lost 6 bases to trimming and J lost 4 bases, with 5 bases between them. The CDR3 length is 10 residues.

CDR3 bases: TGTGCCATCAGTGAGTCTAGGCTAGCGGGGGGCCATGAGCAGTTCTTC. Residues: CAISESRLAGGHEQFF. This sequence joins TRBV10-3 and TRBJ2-1; the match to TRBD2 covers 11 bases. The J segment lost 8 bases and the V segment lost 0 bases, leaving 6 bases of the junction unmatched. The germline gives CDR1 ENHRY, CDR2 SYGVKD. The CDR3 consists of 16 residues.